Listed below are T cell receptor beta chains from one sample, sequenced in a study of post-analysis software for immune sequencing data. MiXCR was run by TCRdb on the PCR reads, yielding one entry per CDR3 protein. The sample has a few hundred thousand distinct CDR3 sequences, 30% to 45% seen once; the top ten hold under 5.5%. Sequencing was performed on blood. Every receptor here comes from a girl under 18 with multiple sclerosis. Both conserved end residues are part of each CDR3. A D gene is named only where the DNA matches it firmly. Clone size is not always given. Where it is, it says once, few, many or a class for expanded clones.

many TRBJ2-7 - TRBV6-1 CASSETGLSYEQYF TGTGCCAGCAGTGAAACAGGCCTCTCCTACGAGCAGTACTTC
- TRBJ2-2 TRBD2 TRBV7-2 CASSLVTSGAHGELFF TGTGCCAGCAGCTTAGTAACTAGCGGGGCCCACGGGGAGCTGTTTTTT
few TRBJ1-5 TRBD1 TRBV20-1 CSALDRGSPQHF TGCAGTGCTTTGGACAGGGGGTCACCCCAGCATTTT
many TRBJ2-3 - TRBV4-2 CASSQERTVSSTDTQYF TGTGCCAGCAGCCAAGAACGAACGGTGTCTAGCACAGATACGCAGTATTTT
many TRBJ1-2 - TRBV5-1 CASSSQPGDGYTF TGCGCCAGCAGTTCGCAACCCGGAGATGGCTACACCTTC
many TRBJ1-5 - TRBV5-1 CASSSRGGQPQHF TGCGCCAGCAGCTCGCGAGGGGGGCAGCCCCAGCATTTT
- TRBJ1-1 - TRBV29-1 CSVDGHRTVNTEAFF TGCAGCGTTGATGGTCACAGGACAGTGAACACTGAAGCTTTCTTT
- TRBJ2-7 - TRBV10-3 CAISDESSSYNEQYF TGTGCCATCAGTGACGAGTCCTCCTCCTACAATGAGCAGTACTTC
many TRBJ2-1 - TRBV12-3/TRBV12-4 CASTLSGTNEQFF TGTGCCAGCACCTTGTCAGGGACAAATGAGCAGTTCTTC
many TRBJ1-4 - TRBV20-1 CSARDWEKLFF TGCAGTGCTAGAGACTGGGAAAAACTGTTTTTT
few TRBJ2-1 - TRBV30 CAWSGPSNEQFF TGTGCCTGGAGTGGTCCCTCGAATGAGCAGTTCTTC
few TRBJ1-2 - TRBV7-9 CGSSGGRLYGYTF TGTGGCAGCAGCGGGGGGCGACTCTATGGCTACACCTTC
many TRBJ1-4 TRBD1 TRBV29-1 CSVGTGTTNEKLFF TGCAGCGTGGGGACAGGAACAACTAATGAAAAACTGTTTTTT
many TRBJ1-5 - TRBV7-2 CASSFQGTNQPQHF TGTGCCAGCAGCTTCCAGGGCACCAATCAGCCCCAGCATTTT
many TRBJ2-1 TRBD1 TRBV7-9 CASSSPTGTGVVYEQFF TGTGCCAGCAGCTCCCCGACCGGGACAGGGGTTGTGTATGAGCAGTTCTTC
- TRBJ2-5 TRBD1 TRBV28 CASSSGTVQEIQYF TGTGCCAGCAGCTCCGGGACAGTCCAAGAGATCCAGTACTTC
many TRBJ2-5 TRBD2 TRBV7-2 CASSFGLAGGPAGTQYF TGTGCCAGCAGCTTCGGACTAGCGGGGGGTCCAGCCGGGACCCAGTACTTC
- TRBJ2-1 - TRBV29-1 CSVAGRSNEQFF TGCAGCGTTGCCGGGCGTAGTAATGAGCAGTTCTTC
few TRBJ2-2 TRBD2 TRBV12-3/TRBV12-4 CASSSEAGAGTGELFF TGTGCCAGCAGTTCTGAAGCGGGAGCGGGCACCGGGGAGCTGTTTTTT
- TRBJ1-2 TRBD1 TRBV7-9 CASSFSDRLFYGYTF TGTGCCAGCAGCTTCTCGGACAGGCTGTTCTATGGCTACACCTTC
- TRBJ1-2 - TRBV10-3 CAISDNNYNYGYTF TGTGCCATCAGTGACAACAACTATAACTATGGCTACACCTTC
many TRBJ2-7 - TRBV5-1 CASSLDGSTSYEQYF TGCGCCAGCAGCTTGGATGGCAGTACCTCCTACGAGCAGTACTTC
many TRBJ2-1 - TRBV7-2 CASSSDGDEQFF TGTGCCAGCAGCTCGGACGGGGACGAGCAGTTCTTC
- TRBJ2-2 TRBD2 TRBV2 CASGLAGVTGELFF TGTGCCAGCGGACTAGCGGGAGTAACCGGGGAGCTGTTTTTT
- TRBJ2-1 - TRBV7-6 CASSLKGTSYNEQFF TGTGCCAGCAGTCTCAAGGGGACCTCATACAATGAGCAGTTCTTC
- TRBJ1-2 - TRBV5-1 CASSLGAQPSGGYTF TGCGCCAGCAGCTTGGGAGCCCAGCCGTCAGGAGGCTACACCTTC
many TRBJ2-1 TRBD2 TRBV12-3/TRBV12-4 CASSLAAGGNYNEQFF TGTGCCAGCAGTTTGGCTGCGGGGGGGAACTACAATGAGCAGTTCTTC
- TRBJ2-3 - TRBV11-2 CASSPSRRDRETGYTQYF TGTGCCAGCAGCCCATCCCGGCGCGACAGAGAAACCGGTTATACGCAGTATTTT
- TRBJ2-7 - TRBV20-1 CSAQMEGRSYEQYF TGCAGTGCTCAAATGGAGGGACGGTCCTACGAGCAGTACTTC
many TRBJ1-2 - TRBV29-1 CSVDSAANYGYTF TGCAGCGTTGATTCGGCAGCTAACTATGGCTACACCTTC
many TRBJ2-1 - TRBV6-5 CASSRGPGTMLGNEQFF TGTGCCAGCAGCCGCGGCCCCGGGACCATGCTAGGGAATGAGCAGTTCTTC
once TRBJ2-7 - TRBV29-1 CSVTQGEYEQYF TGCAGCGTTACCCAGGGAGAATACGAGCAGTACTTC
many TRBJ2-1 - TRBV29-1 CSALGGTSHLYNEQFF TGCAGCGCTTTGGGCGGGACTTCACACCTGTACAATGAGCAGTTCTTC
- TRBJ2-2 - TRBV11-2 CASSPRETGELFF TGTGCCAGCAGCCCCAGGGAGACCGGGGAGCTGTTTTTT
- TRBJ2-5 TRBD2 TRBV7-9 CASSQSGGPYNEQYF TGTGCCAGCAGCCAAAGCGGGGGGCCCTACAATGAGCAGTACTTC
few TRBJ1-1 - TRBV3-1 CASSQDSFRGRTEAFF TGTGCCAGCAGCCAAGATAGTTTTCGGGGCCGAACTGAAGCTTTCTTT
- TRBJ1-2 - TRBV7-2 CASSFNSGTRGYTF TGTGCCAGCAGCTTTAATTCAGGGACCAGAGGCTACACCTTC